This note documents a single TCR beta chain sequence. Antigen: not known. TCRdb keeps only in-frame clones here, not all; method: immunoSEQ multiplex PCR. Of roughly 100,000 clones in the sample, roughly 90% are singletons; the top ten hold roughly 2.5%. The V and J ends lost 1 base and 8 bases respectively, with 11 bases between them. This CDR3 comprises 13 residues. CDR1 and CDR2 (germline): LGHDT, YNNKEL (reference sequence). The data originate from a study of T cell responses to AZD1222 COVID-19 vaccine. About the study: Second-dose intervals near 4 or 12 weeks were combined. Findings and limits, study-wide: Spike-specific TCR repertoires showed rising breadth and depth after two AZD1222 doses. Close to half of all spike-specific TCRs reportedly target regions of the variants that are unmutated. Donors, mostly white British, included more females; clonal diversity was possibly underestimated.

The chain joins TRBV3-1 (or the pseudogene TRBV3-2) to TRBJ1-2; unclear D gene. The sample consisted of peripheral blood, taken on day 0 of AZD1222 vaccination. The TCR was taken from an adult in good health. CDR3 in DNA: TGTGCCAGCAGCCAAGTCCCCCGGCAAGGCTACACCTTC. Amino acid sequence: CASSQVPRQGYTF.